The clone carrying this T cell receptor beta chain has ten or more counts. Antigen: not known. Clinicians diagnosed patients from clinical symptoms, serum thyroxine and TRAb, thyroid ultrasound and orbital computed tomography. The source of the sample is a study of T cells in Graves' hyperthyroidism and ophthalmopathy. Study outcomes and limitations: From stable hyperthyroidism, ophthalmopathy was separated by a 13 V-J model.

TCR beta CDR3 sequences were amplified from RNA transcripts. During a first-round RT-PCR of the TCR CDR3, the HTBI primer set was used. TCRdb passed the multiplex PCR reads through MiXCR, listing each CDR3 protein once. Here the sample spans around 210,000 distinct CDR3 sequences, roughly a sixth being singletons. Germline CDR1 MNHNS, CDR2 SASEGT. The ends were cut back, 5 bases at V and 3 bases at J, with 14 bases in the middle. The CDR3 sequence is 14 residues long. J is TRBJ2-7 and V is TRBV6-1; D is possibly TRBD2 (5 bases). The clonotype originates from a woman between 45 and 65 years old with Graves' hyperthyroidism. Sequenced sample: blood. DNA for the CDR3: TGTGCCAGCAGTTCACTAGTCGAGAACTACGAGCAGTACTTC. Translating gives CASSSLVENYEQYF.